The 20 T cell receptor beta chains presented below share a single source sample, sequenced in a study of beta chain features in type 1 diabetes. Expressed TCRB transcripts got sequenced, as all isolated RNA was reverse transcribed. Using immunoSEQ multiplex PCR, the repertoire was profiled, and TCRdb retains in-frame clones only, with some absent. The sample has about 320,000 clones, roughly 15% seen once. What was sequenced was central memory CD4+ T cells from blood. Receptors were obtained from a man in his thirties or forties in good health.

This clone was seen a few times. The CDR3: CASSLVSGGEGEQYF. DNA for the CDR3: TGTGCCAGCAGCTTAGTTTCAGGGGGCGAAGGCGAGCAGTACTTC. The chain is built from TRBV7-6 and TRBJ2-7, with TRBD1 matching 8 bases. This CDR3 contains 15 residues. V lost 1 base to trimming and J lost 6 bases; unmatched junction nucleotides: 8. Germline loops: CDR1 SGHVS, CDR2 FNYEAQ.

This clone has just a few counts. Other DNA sequences in this specimen translate into the identical CDR3. The rearrangement joins TRBV2 to TRBJ2-5, with 10 bases fitting TRBD1. The J segment lost 5 bases and the V segment lost 4 bases, leaving 7 bases of the junction unmatched. Per the germline V gene, CDR1 is SNHLY and CDR2 is FYNNEI. CDR3 size: 15 residues. CDR3 DNA: TGTGCCAGCAGTGCACGGACAGGGGGGCGGGAGACCCAGTACTTC. Its protein is CASSARTGGRETQYF. Complete variable domain (other parts from reference TRBV2 and TRBJ2-5): EPEVTQTPSHQVTQMGQEVILRCVPISNHLYFYWYRQILGQKVEFLVSFYNNEISEKSEIFDDQFSVERPDGSNFTLKIRSTKLEDSAMYFCASSARTGGRETQYFGPGTRLLVL.

This clone turned up a few times. The chain uses TRBV10-3 and TRBJ2-7; D is undetermined. The CDR3 runs to 12 residues. The ends were cut back, 2 bases at V and 3 bases at J, with 5 bases in the middle. CDR1 is ENHRY, CDR2 SYGVKD, per germline. The CDR3 reads CAISETNYEQYF. The CDR3 DNA is TGTGCCATCAGTGAGACAAACTACGAGCAGTACTTC.

In this sample, this clone turned up a few times. In nucleotides, the CDR3 is TGCGCCAGCAGTGAAAGTGGAGGGCAGACCCAGTACTTC. Residues: CASSESGGQTQYF. This chain connects TRBV10-1 to TRBJ2-5, with a possible D match to TRBD2 (6 bases). Between the trimmed V and J ends, which lost 3 bases and 6 bases, there was a span of 11 bases. The CDR3 is made up of 13 amino acids. Germline assignment: CDR1 WNHNN and CDR2 SYGVQD (reference sequence).

The chain has TRBV11-2 and TRBJ2-5, with D perhaps given as TRBD1 or TRBD2 (6 bases each). The CDR3 contains 16 residues. The V end was cut by 1 base, the J end by 4 bases, with 16 bases between. Looked up from germline, CDR1 is SGHAT and CDR2 is FQNNGV. The CDR3 reads CASSLAGGGAAETQYF. CDR3 nucleotides: TGTGCCAGCAGCTTAGCCGGGGGCGGGGCCGCAGAGACCCAGTACTTC.

This clone was seen a few times. This chain joins TRBV14 and TRBJ1-1; D unresolved. V was cut by 4 bases and J by 7 bases, with 10 bases left in between. CDR3 length: 12 residues. In germline, CDR1 is SGHDN, CDR2 FVKESK. The CDR3 sequence: CASSRSGIEAFF. In nucleotides, the CDR3 is TGTGCCAGCAGCCGCTCTGGGATTGAAGCTTTCTTT. The full variable domain, in which reference TRBV14 and TRBJ1-1 provide the parts outside the CDR3, is EAGVTQFPSHSVIEKGQTVTLRCDPISGHDNLYWYRRVMGKEIKFLLHFVKESKQDESGMPNNRFLAERTGGTYSTLKVQPAELEDSGVYFCASSRSGIEAFFGQGTRLTVV.

This clone was observed a handful of times. The rearrangement uses TRBV18 and TRBJ1-1, with D unclear. The CDR3 consists of 14 residues. V dropped 1 base and J dropped 5 bases, with 11 bases sitting between them. CDR1 is KGHSH and CDR2 is LQKENI in the germline V gene. The CDR3 DNA reads TGTGCCAGCTCACCACAGGGTACGGGAACTGAAGCTTTCTTT. Its translation is CASSPQGTGTEAFF.

This chain links TRBV21-1 with TRBJ1-5; the DNA was not used to check the table's D call, TRBD1. TRBV21-1 is a recognized pseudogene. The CDR3 length is 17 residues. Here the CDR3 DNA reads TGTGCCAGCAGCAAAGGTTACCGGGGGACAGGGGTTCAGCCCCAGCATTTT. It codes for CASSKGYRGTGVQPQHF.

V usage is TRBV14 and J usage is TRBJ2-1, with 10 bases matching TRBD2. V lost 4 bases, J lost 4 bases, and 7 bases stayed unmatched. The CDR3 has 16 amino acids. Per the germline V gene, CDR1 is SGHDN and CDR2 is FVKESK. The CDR3 reads CASSPYPGLAYNEQFF. The CDR3 DNA is TGTGCCAGCAGCCCCTATCCGGGACTAGCGTACAATGAGCAGTTCTTC.

This CDR3 is CASSRDGSGNSPLHF. The CDR3 bases are TGTGCCAGCAGCCGCGATGGGTCGGGTAATTCACCCCTCCACTTT. This chain connects TRBV7-7 to TRBJ1-6; D gene unclear. The CDR3 loop spans 15 amino acids. V shed 5 bases and J shed 6 bases, with 14 bases lying between them. Germline V gives CDR1 SSHAT, CDR2 FNYEAQ (reference sequence).

The chain has TRBV4-1 and TRBJ2-1; 7 bases match TRBD2. The CDR3 extends over 16 amino acids. In germline, CDR1 is MGHRA, CDR2 YSYEKL. V was pared by 0 bases and J by 5 bases, with 7 bases of the junction left unmatched. The CDR3: CASSQDPRTRDNEQFF. CDR3 nucleotide sequence: TGCGCCAGCAGCCAAGATCCTAGGACTAGAGACAATGAGCAGTTCTTC.

This clone was counted a few times. V is TRBV21-1 and J is TRBJ2-7. TRBV21-1 is assigned pseudogene status. The CDR3 consists of 15 residues. The CDR3 sequence is CASSKWDGNSYEQYV. CDR3 in DNA: TGTGCCAGCAGCAAATGGGACGGGAACTCCTACGAGCAGTACGTC.

The V gene is TRBV6-5, the J gene TRBJ1-6; the D gene is possibly TRBD1 (5 bases). Germline-derived CDR1 and CDR2 are MNHEY and SVGAGI. This CDR3 region has 15 residues. Trimming removed 6 bases at V and 2 bases at J, with 11 bases between. CDR3 loop: CASSPPGPYNSPLHF. In DNA form, the CDR3 reads TGTGCCAGCAGCCCGCCGGGACCCTATAATTCACCCCTCCACTTT.

The rearrangement uses TRBV19 and TRBJ2-2; TRBD1 matches at 9 bases. After removal of 3 bases from V and 3 bases from J, the junction contained 11 bases not matched to a gene. The germline V gene has CDR1 LNHDA and CDR2 SQIVND (reference sequence). The CDR3 runs 18 residues. The CDR3 is CASSIKGTGGVYTGELFF. The CDR3 DNA sequence: TGTGCCAGTAGTATTAAGGGCACAGGGGGCGTCTACACCGGGGAGCTGTTTTTT.

The J gene is TRBJ1-1, the V gene TRBV7-2, with TRBD1 as a possible D gene (5 bases). Germline V lookup: CDR1 SGHTA, CDR2 FQGNSA. The CDR3 is 13 residues long. Trimming removed 1 base from V and 6 bases from J, with 9 bases in between. The CDR3 is CASSLERGSEAFF. CDR3 coding DNA: TGTGCCAGCAGCTTAGAAAGGGGCTCTGAAGCTTTCTTT.

This chain joins TRBV21-1 and TRBJ2-1. TRBV21-1 is a listed pseudogene. There are 13 residues in the CDR3. The CDR3 sequence is CASSQEGRNEQFF. The CDR3 nucleotides read TGTGCCAGCAGCCAAGAAGGTAGGAATGAGCAGTTCTTC.

The table lists this clone with a count of one. The genes are TRBV30 and TRBJ1-1; 7 nucleotides line up with TRBD1. With 7 bases clipped from V and 1 base from J, the junction kept 9 bases outside the gene matches. Germline CDR1 is GTSNPN and CDR2 is SVGIG (reference sequence). The CDR3 length is 14 residues. CDR3 DNA: TGTGCCTCCCTTGGGGGGACAGCGAACACTGAAGCTTTCTTT. Amino acids: CASLGGTANTEAFF.

This clone was seen a few times. This chain links TRBV4-2 with TRBJ2-1; perhaps D is TRBD1 or TRBD2 (5 bases each). CDR3 length: 16 residues. In germline, CDR1 is LGHNA, CDR2 YNFKEQ. The V end lost 1 base, the J end lost 4 bases, and 14 bases lay between the germline ends. The CDR3 nucleotides are TGTGCCAGCAGCCAAGGTGGGGTGGGGGAATACAATGAGCAGTTCTTC. It encodes CASSQGGVGEYNEQFF.

This clone was counted only a few times. V gene TRBV18 combines with J gene TRBJ1-1; D perhaps matches TRBD1 (6 bases). The germline V gene has CDR1 KGHSH and CDR2 LQKENI. V lost 8 bases, J lost 3 bases, and 13 bases lay in between. The CDR3 length is 13 residues. DNA of the CDR3: TGTGCCAGCCTTCAGGGGCGGGACACTGAAGCTTTCTTT. Translating it yields CASLQGRDTEAFF.

This clone came up a few times. The V call is TRBV10-3, the J call TRBJ1-4; 9 bases are a match to TRBD1. The CDR3 contains 15 residues. The V segment lost 3 bases and the J segment 5 bases; nucleotides outside the gene matches: 4. Looked up from germline, CDR1 is ENHRY and CDR2 is SYGVKD. The CDR3 spells CAISDSGTGNEKLFF. The DNA for the CDR3 is TGTGCCATCAGTGATTCCGGGACAGGGAATGAAAAACTGTTTTTT.